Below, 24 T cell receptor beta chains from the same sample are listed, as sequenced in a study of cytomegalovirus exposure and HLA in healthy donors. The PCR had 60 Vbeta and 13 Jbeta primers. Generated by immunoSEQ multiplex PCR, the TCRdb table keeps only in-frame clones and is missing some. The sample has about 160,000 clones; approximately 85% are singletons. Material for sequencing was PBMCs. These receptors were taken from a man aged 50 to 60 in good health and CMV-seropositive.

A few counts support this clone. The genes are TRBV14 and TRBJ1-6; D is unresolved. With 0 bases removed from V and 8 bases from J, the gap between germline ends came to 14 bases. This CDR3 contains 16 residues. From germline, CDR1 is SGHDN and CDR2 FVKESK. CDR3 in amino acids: CASSQEREGPYSPLHF. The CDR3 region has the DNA TGTGCCAGCAGCCAAGAACGGGAAGGGCCCTATTCACCCCTCCACTTT.

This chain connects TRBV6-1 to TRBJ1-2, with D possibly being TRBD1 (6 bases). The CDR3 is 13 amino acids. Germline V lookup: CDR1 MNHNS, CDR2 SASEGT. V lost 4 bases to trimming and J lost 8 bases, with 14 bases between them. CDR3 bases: TGTGCCAGCAGTGTAGGGGGGGCTCGGGGCTACACCTTC. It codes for CASSVGGARGYTF.

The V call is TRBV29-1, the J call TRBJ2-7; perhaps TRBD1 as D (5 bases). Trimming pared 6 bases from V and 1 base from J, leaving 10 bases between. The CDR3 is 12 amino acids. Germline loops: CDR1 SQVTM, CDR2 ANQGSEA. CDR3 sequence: CSVATGSYEQYF. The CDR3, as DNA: TGCAGCGTCGCTACAGGTTCCTACGAGCAGTACTTC.

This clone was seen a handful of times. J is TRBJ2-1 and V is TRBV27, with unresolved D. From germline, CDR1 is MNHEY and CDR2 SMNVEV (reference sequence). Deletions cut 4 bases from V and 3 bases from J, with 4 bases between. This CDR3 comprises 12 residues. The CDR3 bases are TGTGCCAGCAGTTCTATCTACAATGAGCAGTTCTTC. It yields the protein CASSSIYNEQFF.

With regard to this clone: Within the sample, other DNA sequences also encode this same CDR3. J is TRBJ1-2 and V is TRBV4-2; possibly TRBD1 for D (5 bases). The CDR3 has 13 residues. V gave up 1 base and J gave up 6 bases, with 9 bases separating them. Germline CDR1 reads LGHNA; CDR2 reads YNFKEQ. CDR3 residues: CASSQGGGDGYTF. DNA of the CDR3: TGTGCCAGCAGCCAAGGGGGGGGAGATGGCTACACCTTC.

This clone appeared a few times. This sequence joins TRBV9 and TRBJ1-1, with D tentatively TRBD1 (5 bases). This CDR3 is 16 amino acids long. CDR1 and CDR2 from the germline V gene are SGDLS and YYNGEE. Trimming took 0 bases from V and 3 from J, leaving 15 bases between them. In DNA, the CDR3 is TGTGCCAGCAGCGTAGCGGTCAGCGTCAGGGACACTGAAGCTTTCTTT. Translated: CASSVAVSVRDTEAFF.

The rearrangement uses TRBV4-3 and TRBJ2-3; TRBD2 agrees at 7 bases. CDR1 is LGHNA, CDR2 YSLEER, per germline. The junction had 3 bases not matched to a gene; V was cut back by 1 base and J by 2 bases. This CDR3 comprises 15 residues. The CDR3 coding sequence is TGCGCCAGCAGCCAAGCACGGGGGGTCACAGATACGCAGTATTTT. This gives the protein CASSQARGVTDTQYF.

The CDR3, as DNA: TGTGCCAGCAGTGCGGAGGACAGACTCTACGAGCAGTACTTC. Translation gives CASSAEDRLYEQYF. The gene calls are TRBV2 and TRBJ2-7; D might be TRBD1 (6 bases). The V gene lost 4 bases and the J gene lost 3 bases, with 13 bases spanning the gap. This CDR3 is built from 14 residues. Germline assignment: CDR1 SNHLY and CDR2 FYNNEI. Complete variable domain (other parts from reference TRBV2 and TRBJ2-7): EPEVTQTPSHQVTQMGQEVILRCVPISNHLYFYWYRQILGQKVEFLVSFYNNEISEKSEIFDDQFSVERPDGSNFTLKIRSTKLEDSAMYFCASSAEDRLYEQYFGPGTRLTVT.

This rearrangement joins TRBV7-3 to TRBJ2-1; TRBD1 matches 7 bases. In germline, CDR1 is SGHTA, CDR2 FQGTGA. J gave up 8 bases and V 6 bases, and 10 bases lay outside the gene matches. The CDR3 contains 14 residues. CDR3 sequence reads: CASRQTGQHYEQFF. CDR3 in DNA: TGTGCCAGCAGGCAAACGGGACAGCATTATGAGCAGTTCTTC.

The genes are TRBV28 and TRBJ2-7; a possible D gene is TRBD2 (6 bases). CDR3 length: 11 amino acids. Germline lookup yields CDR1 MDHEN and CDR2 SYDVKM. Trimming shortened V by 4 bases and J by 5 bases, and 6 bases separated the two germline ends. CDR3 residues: CASSSGDEQYF. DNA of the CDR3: TGTGCCAGCAGTTCGGGGGACGAGCAGTACTTC.

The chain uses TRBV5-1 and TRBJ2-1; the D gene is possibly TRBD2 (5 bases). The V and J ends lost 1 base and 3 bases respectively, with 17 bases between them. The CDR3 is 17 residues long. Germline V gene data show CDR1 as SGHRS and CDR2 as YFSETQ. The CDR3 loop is CASSLPPTSKDYNEQFF. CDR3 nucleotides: TGCGCCAGCAGCTTGCCCCCAACTAGTAAGGACTACAATGAGCAGTTCTTC.

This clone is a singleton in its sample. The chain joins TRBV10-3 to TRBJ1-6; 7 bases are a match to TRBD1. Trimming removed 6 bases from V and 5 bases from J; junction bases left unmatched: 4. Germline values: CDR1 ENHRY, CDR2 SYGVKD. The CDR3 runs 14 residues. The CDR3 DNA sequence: TGTGCCATCAGACCCGGGACAGATAATTCACCCCTCCACTTT. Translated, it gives CAIRPGTDNSPLHF.

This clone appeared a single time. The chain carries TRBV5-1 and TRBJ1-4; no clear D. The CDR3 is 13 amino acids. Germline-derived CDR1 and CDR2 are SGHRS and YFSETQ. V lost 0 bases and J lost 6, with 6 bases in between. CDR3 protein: CASSLAQDEKLFF. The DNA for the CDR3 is TGCGCCAGCAGCTTGGCCCAGGATGAAAAACTGTTTTTT.

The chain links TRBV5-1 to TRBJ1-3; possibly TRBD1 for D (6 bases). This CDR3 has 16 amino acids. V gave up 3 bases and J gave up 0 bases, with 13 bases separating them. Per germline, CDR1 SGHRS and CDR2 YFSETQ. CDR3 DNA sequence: TGCGCCAGCAGCTCCGGGGGGCTAACCTCTGGAAACACCATATATTTT. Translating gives CASSSGGLTSGNTIYF.

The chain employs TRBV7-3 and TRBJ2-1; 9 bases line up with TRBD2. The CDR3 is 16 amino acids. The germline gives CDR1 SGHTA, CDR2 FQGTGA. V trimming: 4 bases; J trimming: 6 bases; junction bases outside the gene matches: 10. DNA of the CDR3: TGTGCCAGCAGCTCAATCTCGGGCGGGAGGGCCAATGAGCAGTTCTTC. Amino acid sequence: CASSSISGGRANEQFF.

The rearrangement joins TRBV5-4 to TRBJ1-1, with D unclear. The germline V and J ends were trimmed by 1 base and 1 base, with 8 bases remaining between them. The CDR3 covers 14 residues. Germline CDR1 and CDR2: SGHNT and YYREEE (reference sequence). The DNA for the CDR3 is TGTGCCAGCAGCTTGACGTCCGGGAACACTGAAGCTTTCTTT. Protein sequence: CASSLTSGNTEAFF.

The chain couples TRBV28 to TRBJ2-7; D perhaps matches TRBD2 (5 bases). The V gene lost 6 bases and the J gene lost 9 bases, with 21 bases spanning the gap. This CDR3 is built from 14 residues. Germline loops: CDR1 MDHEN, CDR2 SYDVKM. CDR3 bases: TGTGCCAGCAGGACTTCCGCTAGCATAGACGGGCAGTACTTC. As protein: CASRTSASIDGQYF.

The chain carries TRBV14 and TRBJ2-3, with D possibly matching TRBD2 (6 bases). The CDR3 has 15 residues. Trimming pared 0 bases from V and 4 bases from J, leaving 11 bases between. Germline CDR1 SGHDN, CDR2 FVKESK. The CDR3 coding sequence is TGTGCCAGCAGCCAAGACGGGGGAGGTTCAGATACGCAGTATTTT. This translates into CASSQDGGGSDTQYF.

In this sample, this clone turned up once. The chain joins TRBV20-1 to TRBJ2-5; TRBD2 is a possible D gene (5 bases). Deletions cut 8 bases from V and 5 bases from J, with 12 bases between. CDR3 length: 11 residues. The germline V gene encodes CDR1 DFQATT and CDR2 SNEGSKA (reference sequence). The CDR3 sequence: CSLGARETQYF. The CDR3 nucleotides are TGCAGTCTGGGAGCCCGGGAGACCCAGTACTTC.

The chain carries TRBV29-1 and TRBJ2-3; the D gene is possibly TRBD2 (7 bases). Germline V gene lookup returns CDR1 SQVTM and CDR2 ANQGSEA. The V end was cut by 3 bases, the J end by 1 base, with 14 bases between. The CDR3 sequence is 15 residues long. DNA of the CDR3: TGCAGCGTTGATCTCGGGGGGCTAGGCACAGATACGCAGTATTTT. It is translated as CSVDLGGLGTDTQYF.

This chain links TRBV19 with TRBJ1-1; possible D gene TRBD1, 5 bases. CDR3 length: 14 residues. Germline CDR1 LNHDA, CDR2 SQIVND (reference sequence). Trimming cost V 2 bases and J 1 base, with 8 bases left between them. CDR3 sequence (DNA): TGTGCCAGTAGTATAAGGGGCCAGAACACTGAAGCTTTCTTT. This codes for CASSIRGQNTEAFF.

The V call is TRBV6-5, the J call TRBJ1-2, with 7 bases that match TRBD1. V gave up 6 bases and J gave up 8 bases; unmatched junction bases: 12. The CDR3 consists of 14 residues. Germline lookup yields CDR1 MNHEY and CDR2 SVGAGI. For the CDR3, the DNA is TGTGCCAGCAGGACGCGGGACAGCGCTATAGGCTACACCTTC. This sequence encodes CASRTRDSAIGYTF.

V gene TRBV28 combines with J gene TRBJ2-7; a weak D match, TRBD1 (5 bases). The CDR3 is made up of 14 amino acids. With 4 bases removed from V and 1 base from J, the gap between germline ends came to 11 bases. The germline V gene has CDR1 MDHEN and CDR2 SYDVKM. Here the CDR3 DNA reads TGTGCCAGCAGTTCAGGGTCCTCGTCCTACGAGCAGTACTTC. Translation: CASSSGSSSYEQYF.

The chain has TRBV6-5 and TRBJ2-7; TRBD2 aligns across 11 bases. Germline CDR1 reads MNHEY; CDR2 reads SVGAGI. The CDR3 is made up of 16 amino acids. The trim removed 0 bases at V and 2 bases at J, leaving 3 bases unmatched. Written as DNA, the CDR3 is TGTGCCAGCAGTTACTCCACGACTAGCGGGACCTACGAGCAGTACTTC. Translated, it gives CASSYSTTSGTYEQYF.